This TCR beta chain emerged from a study of CD8 T cells in Susac syndrome. Comment on this clonotype: What it binds is not known.

CD8+ and CD4+ T cells taken from blood had their TCR beta sequenced. FACS was used to enrich TEMRA cells, whereas the CD8+ and CD4+ T cells were obtained by negative isolation. V gave up 0 bases and J gave up 6 bases, with 15 bases separating them. Germline V lookup: CDR1 GTSNPN, CDR2 SVGIG (reference sequence). This CDR3 is built from 14 residues. Broader study findings: TCR sequencing and HLA analysis covered a relatively small number of individuals.

Reverse transcription of roughly 0.5 to 1 ug RNA was carried out with random hexamers. Multiplex immunoSEQ PCR targeted 54 Vbeta and 13 Jbeta TCR beta segments. TCRdb re-called the immunoSEQ multiplex PCR reads with MiXCR, one entry per CDR3 protein. The table records 150,000 to 250,000 distinct CDR3 sequences, more than 90% of them present only once. This TCR was sampled from a human donor with multiple sclerosis. The chain links TRBV30 to TRBJ2-7; D assignment may be TRBD1 or TRBD2 (6 bases each). Material for sequencing was CD4+ T cells from PBMCs. The CDR3: CAWSVGGSWAEQYF. CDR3 DNA: TGTGCCTGGAGTGTAGGGGGGTCTTGGGCCGAGCAGTACTTC.